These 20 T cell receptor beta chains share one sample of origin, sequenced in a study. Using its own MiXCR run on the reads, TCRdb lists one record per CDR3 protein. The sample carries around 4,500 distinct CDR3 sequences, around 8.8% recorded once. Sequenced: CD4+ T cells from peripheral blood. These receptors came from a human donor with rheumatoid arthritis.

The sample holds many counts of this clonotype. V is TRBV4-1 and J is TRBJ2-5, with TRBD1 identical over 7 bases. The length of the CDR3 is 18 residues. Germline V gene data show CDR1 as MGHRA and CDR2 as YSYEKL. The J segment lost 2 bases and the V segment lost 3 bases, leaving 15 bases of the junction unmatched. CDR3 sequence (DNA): TGCGCCAGCAGCCAGGACCCCAATTTGGCAGGGGGACAAGAGACCCAGTACTTC. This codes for CASSQDPNLAGGQETQYF.

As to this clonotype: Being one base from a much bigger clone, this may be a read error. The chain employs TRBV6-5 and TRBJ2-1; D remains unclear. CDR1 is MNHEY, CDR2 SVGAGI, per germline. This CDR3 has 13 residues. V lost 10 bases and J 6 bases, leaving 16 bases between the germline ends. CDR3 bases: TGTGCCACCTGCTGTGACCTATCCAATGAGCAGTTCTTC. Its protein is CATCCDLSNEQFF.

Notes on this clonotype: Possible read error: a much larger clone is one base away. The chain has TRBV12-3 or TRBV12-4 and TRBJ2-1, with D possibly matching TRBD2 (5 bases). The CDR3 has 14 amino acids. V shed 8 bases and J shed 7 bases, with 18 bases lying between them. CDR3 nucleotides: TGTGCCAGCGGGTCAGCGGAGCACAGAAATGAGCAGTTCTTC. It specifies CASGSAEHRNEQFF.

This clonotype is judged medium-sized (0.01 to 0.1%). CDR3 in DNA: TGTGCCAGCAGCTCGCGCCCAAGGGGTGGGTACGAGCAGTACTTC. It yields the protein CASSSRPRGGYEQYF. This chain uses TRBV7-2 with TRBJ2-7; perhaps TRBD1 as D (5 bases). V lost 4 bases and J lost 4, with 17 bases in between. From germline, CDR1 is SGHTA and CDR2 FQGNSA. This CDR3 comprises 15 residues.

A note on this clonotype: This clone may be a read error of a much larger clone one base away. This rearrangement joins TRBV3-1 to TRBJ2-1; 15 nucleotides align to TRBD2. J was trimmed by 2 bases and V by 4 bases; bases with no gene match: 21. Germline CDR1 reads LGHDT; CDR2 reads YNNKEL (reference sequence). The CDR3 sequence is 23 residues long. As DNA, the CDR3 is TGTGCCAGCAGCCGAGGCCCGGGACTAGCGGGAGGCCGGGCGGTTAGGCCCTACAATGAGCAGTTCTTC. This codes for CASSRGPGLAGGRAVRPYNEQFF.

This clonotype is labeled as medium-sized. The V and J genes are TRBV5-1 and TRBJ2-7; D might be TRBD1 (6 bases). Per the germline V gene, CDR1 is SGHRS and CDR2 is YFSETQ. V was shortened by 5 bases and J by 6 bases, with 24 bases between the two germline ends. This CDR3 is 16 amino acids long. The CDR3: CASSEGRDTIGGEQYF. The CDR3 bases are TGCGCCAGCAGTGAAGGACGGGACACAATTGGCGGCGAGCAGTACTTC.

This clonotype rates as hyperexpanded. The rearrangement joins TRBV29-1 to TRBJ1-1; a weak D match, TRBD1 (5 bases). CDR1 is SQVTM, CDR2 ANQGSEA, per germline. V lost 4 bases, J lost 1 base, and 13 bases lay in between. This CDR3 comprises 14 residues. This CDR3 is CSVGQGQKNTEAFF. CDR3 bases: TGCAGCGTTGGTCAAGGACAAAAGAACACTGAAGCTTTCTTT.

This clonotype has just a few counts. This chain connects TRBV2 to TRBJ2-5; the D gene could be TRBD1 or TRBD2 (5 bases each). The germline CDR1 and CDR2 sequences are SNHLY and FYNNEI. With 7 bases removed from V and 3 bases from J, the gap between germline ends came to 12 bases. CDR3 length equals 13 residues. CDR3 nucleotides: TGTGCCAGCAACTTAGGGACCAAAGAGACCCAGTACTTC. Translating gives CASNLGTKETQYF.

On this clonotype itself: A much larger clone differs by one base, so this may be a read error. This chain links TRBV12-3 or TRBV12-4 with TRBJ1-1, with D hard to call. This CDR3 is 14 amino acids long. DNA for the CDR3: TGTGCCAGCAGTCCCGGCACGAACTTGCCTGAAGCTATCTTT. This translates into CASSPGTNLPEAIF.

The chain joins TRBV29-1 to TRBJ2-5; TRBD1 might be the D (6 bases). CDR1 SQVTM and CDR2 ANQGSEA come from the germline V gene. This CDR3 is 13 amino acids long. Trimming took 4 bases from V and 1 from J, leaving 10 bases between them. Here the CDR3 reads CSVGRDTQETQYF. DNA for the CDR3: TGCAGCGTTGGTAGGGACACCCAAGAGACCCAGTACTTC. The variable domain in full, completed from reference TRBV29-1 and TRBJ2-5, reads SAVISQKPSRDICQRGTSLTIQCQVDSQVTMMFWYRQQPGQSLTLIATANQGSEATYESGFVIDKFPISRPNLTFSTLTVSNMSPEDSSIYLCSVGRDTQETQYFGPGTRLLVL.

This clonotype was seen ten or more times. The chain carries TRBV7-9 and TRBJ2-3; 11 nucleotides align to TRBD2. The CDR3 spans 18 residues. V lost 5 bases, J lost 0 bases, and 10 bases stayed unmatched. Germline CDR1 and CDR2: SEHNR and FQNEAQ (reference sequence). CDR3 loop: CASSPRTSGLYSTDTQYF. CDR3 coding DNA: TGTGCCAGCAGCCCCCGGACTAGCGGGCTTTATAGCACAGATACGCAGTATTTT. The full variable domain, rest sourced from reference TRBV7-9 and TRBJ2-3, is DTGVSQNPRHKITKRGQNVTFRCDPISEHNRLYWYRQTLGQGPEFLTYFQNEAQLEKSRLLSDRFSAERPKGSFSTLEIQRTEQGDSAMYLCASSPRTSGLYSTDTQYFGPGTRLTVL.

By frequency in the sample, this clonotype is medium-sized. CDR3 sequence reads: CAWNPGSHRTEAFF. The CDR3 DNA sequence: TGTGCCTGGAACCCGGGATCCCATCGGACTGAAGCTTTCTTT. The rearrangement uses TRBV30 and TRBJ1-1; D unclear. V was clipped by 4 bases and J by 5 bases, with 17 bases between them. Germline assignment: CDR1 GTSNPN and CDR2 SVGIG (reference sequence). The CDR3 extends over 14 amino acids.

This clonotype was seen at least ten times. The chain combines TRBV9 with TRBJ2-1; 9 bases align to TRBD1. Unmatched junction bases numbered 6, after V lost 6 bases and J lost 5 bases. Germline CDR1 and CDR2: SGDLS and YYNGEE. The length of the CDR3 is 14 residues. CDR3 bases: TGTGCCAGCAATCGGGACAGGGTGAACAATGAGCAGTTCTTC. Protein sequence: CASNRDRVNNEQFF.

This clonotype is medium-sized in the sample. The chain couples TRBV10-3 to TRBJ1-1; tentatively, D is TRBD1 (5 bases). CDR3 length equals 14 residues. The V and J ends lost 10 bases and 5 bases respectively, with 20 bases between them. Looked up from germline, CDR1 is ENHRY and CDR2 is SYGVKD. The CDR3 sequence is CATIVARGWTEAFF. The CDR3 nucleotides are TGTGCCACGATCGTCGCTAGGGGTTGGACTGAAGCTTTCTTT.

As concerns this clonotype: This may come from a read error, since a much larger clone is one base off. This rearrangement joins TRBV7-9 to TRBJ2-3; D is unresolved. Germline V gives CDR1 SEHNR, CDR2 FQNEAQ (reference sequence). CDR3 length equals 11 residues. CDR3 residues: CAGSLKDTQYF. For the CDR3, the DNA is TGTGCCGGCAGCTTAAAAGATACGCAGTATTTT.

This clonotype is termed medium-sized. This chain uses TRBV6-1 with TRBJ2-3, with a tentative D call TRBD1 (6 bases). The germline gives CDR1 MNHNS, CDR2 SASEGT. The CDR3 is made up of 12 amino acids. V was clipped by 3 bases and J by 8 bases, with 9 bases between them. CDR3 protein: CASSDNRVTQYF. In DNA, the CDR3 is TGTGCCAGCAGTGATAACAGGGTTACGCAGTATTTT.

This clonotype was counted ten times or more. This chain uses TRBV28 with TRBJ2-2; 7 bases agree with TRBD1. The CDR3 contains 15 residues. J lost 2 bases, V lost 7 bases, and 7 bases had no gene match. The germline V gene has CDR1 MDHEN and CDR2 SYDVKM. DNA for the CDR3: TGTGCCAGCAAATTGGGACAGACAAACACCGGGGAGCTGTTTTTT. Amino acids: CASKLGQTNTGELFF.

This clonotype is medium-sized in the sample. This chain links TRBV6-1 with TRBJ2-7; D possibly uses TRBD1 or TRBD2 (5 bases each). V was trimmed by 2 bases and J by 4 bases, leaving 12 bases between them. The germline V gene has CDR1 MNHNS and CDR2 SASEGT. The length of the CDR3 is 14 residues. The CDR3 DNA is TGTGCCAGCAGTGAAACAGGCGGGTTGTACGAGCAGTACTTC. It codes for CASSETGGLYEQYF.

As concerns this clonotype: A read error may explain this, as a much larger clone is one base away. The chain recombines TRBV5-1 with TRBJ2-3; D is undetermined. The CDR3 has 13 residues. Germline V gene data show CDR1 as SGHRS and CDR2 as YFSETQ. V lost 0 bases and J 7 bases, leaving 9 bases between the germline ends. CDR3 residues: CASSLVAANTQYF. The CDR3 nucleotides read TGCGCCAGCAGCTTGGTTGCGGCAAATACGCAGTATTTT.

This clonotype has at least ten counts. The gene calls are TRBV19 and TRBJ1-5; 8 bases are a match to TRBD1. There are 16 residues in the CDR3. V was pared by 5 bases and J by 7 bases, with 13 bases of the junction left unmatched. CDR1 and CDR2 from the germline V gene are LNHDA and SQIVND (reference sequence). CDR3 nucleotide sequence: TGTGCCAGTAGTCCTAGGGAAGGACAGGGAAGGCAGCCCCAGCATTTT. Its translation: CASSPREGQGRQPQHF.